Here is one T cell receptor (beta chain) with its context. The data are from a study of tumor-infiltrating lymphocytes in oesophageal squamous cell carcinoma. Each CDR3 protein is one row after TCRdb ran MiXCR on the PCR reads. This sample has around 12,000 distinct CDR3 sequences, with more than 50% found just once. The CDR3 contains 17 residues. V shed 1 base, J shed 13 bases, and the junction held 19 bases outside the gene matches. CDR1 and CDR2 from the germline V gene are SGHTA and FQGNSA. The chain joins TRBV7-2 to TRBJ2-4; the match to TRBD2 covers 7 bases. Sample: esophageal tumor tissue. The sequence was obtained from a female donor with esophageal squamous cell carcinoma. The CDR3 sequence: CASSLGGGSPSYNEQYF. CDR3 DNA: TGTGCCAGCAGCTTAGGGGGAGGGTCCCCCTCCTACAATGAGCAGTACTTC.